In this sample, the clone carrying this TCR beta chain turned up a few times. Its cognate antigen is unknown. Patients were excluded for uncontrolled infection, other autoimmune disease, pregnancy or lactation. CDR1 is MDHEN and CDR2 is SYDVKM in the germline V gene. CDR3 length: 12 residues. The V and J ends lost 6 bases and 9 bases respectively, with 15 bases between them. This entry is derived from a study of T cells in Graves' hyperthyroidism and ophthalmopathy. Overall study context: Blood was drawn when the patient was first diagnosed and still untreated. Findings of the study overall: Model output signaled ophthalmopathy a median approximately 6 months ahead of onset. The blood repertoire included most of the expanded thyroid clonotypes above 0.001.

There were TCR beta CDR3 regions amplified from RNA transcripts. Researchers ran a first-round RT-PCR on the TCR CDR3 using the HTBI primer set. TCRdb re-derived calls from the multiplex PCR reads in MiXCR, one entry per CDR3 protein. The repertoire holds roughly 500,000 distinct CDR3 sequences, with under 25% as singletons. Material: blood. The chain links TRBV28 to TRBJ2-7, with D possibly matching TRBD1 (6 bases). The clonotype comes from a woman aged 70-85 years with Graves' ophthalmopathy. CDR3: CASSTKGVSQYF. CDR3 nucleotides: TGTGCCAGCAGCACCAAGGGGGTTTCGCAGTACTTC.